This T cell receptor beta chain was profiled in a study of blood T cell dynamics during melanoma immunotherapy (dated by TCRdb to 2018 to 2021). For the wider study: Patients with metastatic melanoma were treated with first-line pembrolizumab or nivolumab plus ipilimumab as standard of care in the United Kingdom. Consecutive patients formed a training cohort, and a further independent group of patients from the same centre was pooled into an external validation set. To find early correlates of response, peripheral T cell receptor repertoires were profiled in metastatic melanoma patients before and after one cycle of checkpoint inhibitor therapy. Paper-wide results and their limitations: Whether the T cell clones behind the repertoire changes were melanoma-specific or instead reflected general immune activation was something the study could not determine. The relatively small sample size was recognized as a factor that could limit how well the results generalize. Unlike progressors, patients who went on to achieve disease control showed a bifurcated reorganization of the PBMC repertoire at W3, with either increased clonality or increased diversity.

The CDR3 runs 13 residues from the cysteine to the phenylalanine. Only the CDR3 region is kept as DNA, spanning 39 bases read in frame from base 1. CDR1 and CDR2 are drawn from the germline V gene: SGHVS, FNYEAQ. Between the V and J ends, shortened by 5 bases and 7 bases respectively, the junction contains 12 bases. With regard to this clone: No antigen is known for it. Per-base qualities were not stored, and no clone one base away is much larger.

For every bulk PBMC sample, a fixed 350 ng of DNA was loaded. TCR beta CDR3 sequences were amplified from genomic DNA using the immunoSEQ TCRb Assay kit according to manufacturer instructions. The KAPA Library Quantification Kit for Illumina platforms was used to quantify pooled libraries by qPCR. Pooled libraries were clustered at roughly 0.55-1.1 pM and sequenced on an Illumina NextSeq 500. From the authors' description of their analysis: TCR data were analyzed with immunoSEQ ANALYZER and the R LymphoSeq package. A rearrangement efficiency score was calculated as productive divided by the sum of productive and non-productive CDR3 sequences. Clonality was assessed using the Gini coefficient and diversity using the Renyi index at alpha=1, with pairwise comparisons between timepoints within each patient. In LymphoSeq, clonal relatedness was computed with an edit distance of 3 and repertoire similarity was computed with the Bhattacharyya coefficient. To classify response, a linear discriminant analysis based on week-3 changes in clonality and diversity was built using the R MASS and caret packages. TCRdb re-hosts the immuneACCESS table, in-frame sequences only. Its copies lack some clones; in the studies checked, an unresolved V gene accounts for under half of them, and the cause for the rest is not known. V and J calls plus clone size are reproduced from that table; the DNA served to infer D and trimming. Across this sample there are fewer than 20,000 clones, with approximately 91% seen only once. The ten largest clonotypes hold around 1.9% of the sample.

This specimen's time point label, per the study, means: pre-treatment baseline. Blood samples were taken at two points: before treatment (T0) and at week 3 (W3), which came after the first cycle of checkpoint blockade. Except for two patients with rapid clinical progression, response was assessed 12 weeks after the first infusion by RECIST 1.1; disease control meant complete response, partial response or stable disease. Patients were excluded for prior systemic cancer treatment, concomitant immunosuppressant therapy or synchronous other active malignancies. To track both circulating cells and T cell turnover, TCR beta was sequenced from bulk PBMC as well as from plasma cell-free DNA. PBMC were isolated from blood with Lymphoprep and SepMate tubes, followed by red cell lysis. QIAamp DNA Blood Mini kits were used to extract DNA from PBMC and sorted T cell subsets.

The material sequenced was blood, taken from a patient treated with checkpoint blockade. The source of this sequence is a human donor with melanoma. The chain joins TRBV7-6 to TRBJ1-5; no D gene call is confident. The DNA reads as follows: TGTGCCAGCAGCCCCCGGGAGCGGCAGCCCCAGCATTTT. It translates as CASSPRERQPQHF.